The 6 T cell receptor beta chains listed next were all sequenced from one sample in a study of regulatory T cells in long-lasting Graves disease. The time point was: newly diagnosed GD, antithyroid drugs for less than 3 months. Scientists built the TCR library using RNA that was extracted from PBMCs. Through Arm-PCR of CDR3 regions and iRepertoire HTBI primers, TCR beta libraries were built. TCRdb independently ran MiXCR on the multiplex PCR reads; one entry per CDR3 protein. The table lists some 460,000 distinct CDR3 sequences, roughly 15% of them singletons. The same data also contributed to another study, on T cells in Graves' hyperthyroidism and ophthalmopathy.

Here the sequenced sample was peripheral blood mononuclear cells (PBMCs), taken at new diagnosis, from a patient treated with antithyroid drugs. All receptors come from a middle-aged man with Graves disease.

This clonotype was counted ten times or more. The chain couples TRBV20-1 to TRBJ2-3; TRBD1 matches 7 bases. V shed 0 bases, J shed 2 bases, and the junction held 5 bases outside the gene matches. The CDR3 is made up of 15 amino acids. Germline V CDR1 and CDR2: DFQATT, SNEGSKA (reference sequence). CDR3 sequence: CSAREGDRYTDTQYF. The CDR3 nucleotides are TGCAGTGCTAGAGAAGGGGACAGATACACAGATACGCAGTATTTT.

Note on this clonotype: A read error is possible here, since a much larger clone lies one base away. The V and J genes are TRBV5-8 and TRBJ2-5, with TRBD2 matching 11 bases. The germline gives CDR1 SGHTS, CDR2 YDEGEE. The CDR3 is 14 residues long. The CDR3 loop reads CSSSLTSGIVTQYF. The DNA of the CDR3 is TGTTCCAGCAGCTTGACTAGCGGGATCGTGACCCAGTACTTC.

For this clonotype: Since no conserved phenylalanine or tryptophan closes the CDR3, a read error is the likely cause. The genes are TRBV27 and TRBJ2-7; TRBD2 matches 10 bases. V dropped 6 bases and J dropped 1; count of bases not matched to a gene: 6. CDR1 MNHEY and CDR2 SMNVEV come from the germline V gene (reference sequence). CDR3 length: 15 amino acids. CDR3 sequence: CASRRLAGVSYEQYL. For the CDR3, the DNA is TGTGCCAGCAGACGGCTAGCGGGAGTGTCCTACGAGCAGTACCTC.

The CDR3: CSAGDRGQGEKLFF. The CDR3 DNA is TGCAGTGCTGGCGACAGGGGGCAAGGGGAAAAACTGTTTTTT. The chain links TRBV20-1 to TRBJ1-4; 10 bases agree with TRBD1. The CDR3 contains 14 residues. V was clipped by 5 bases and J by 8 bases; unmatched bases: 8. Germline loops: CDR1 DFQATT, CDR2 SNEGSKA (reference sequence).

This clonotype was picked up a small number of times. The rearrangement joins TRBV4-1 to TRBJ2-7; D is uncertain. Trimming pared 2 bases from V and 4 bases from J, leaving 21 bases between. Germline V gene data show CDR1 as MGHRA and CDR2 as YSYEKL. The CDR3 has 17 amino acids. Here the CDR3 DNA reads TGCGCCAGCAGCCAATTTTCGATGGATGGGCGTAGATACGAGCAGTACTTC. Its translation: CASSQFSMDGRRYEQYF.

This clonotype was detected many times. The V call is TRBV6-1, the J call TRBJ2-1, with 7 nucleotides matching TRBD2. Trimming removed 1 base from V and 3 bases from J; junction bases left unmatched: 3. The CDR3 is made up of 15 amino acids. The germline V gene has CDR1 MNHNS and CDR2 SASEGT. CDR3 sequence (DNA): TGTGCCAGCAGTGAAGGGACTAGACTCTACAATGAGCAGTTCTTC. Translating it yields CASSEGTRLYNEQFF.